The 26 T cell receptor beta chains below were found in one sample sequenced in a study of blood T cell repertoires in COVID-19. The table came from immunoSEQ multiplex PCR; TCRdb's copy has only in-frame clones and leaves some out. The sample yields 9,500 to 12,000 clones, 80% to 90% seen once. Sequenced input: peripheral blood. These receptors were collected from a human donor in a cohort sampled during active COVID-19.

V usage is TRBV5-1 and J usage is TRBJ2-5; D is uncertain. Germline loops: CDR1 SGHRS, CDR2 YFSETQ. This CDR3 contains 14 residues. The V and J ends lost 0 bases and 2 bases respectively, with 8 bases between them. The CDR3 DNA reads as TGCGCCAGCAGCTTGGATGCGGAACAAGAGACCCAGTACTTC. Its translation is CASSLDAEQETQYF.

This clone was detected only once. This chain uses TRBV28 with TRBJ1-2, with D possibly being TRBD1 (6 bases). CDR1 is MDHEN, CDR2 SYDVKM, per germline. CDR3 length equals 15 residues. The V gene lost 3 bases and the J gene lost 3 bases, with 14 bases spanning the gap. The CDR3 nucleotides are TGTGCCAGCAGTTTTTTACCGGGGGGCGACTATGGCTACACCTTC. Translating gives CASSFLPGGDYGYTF.

The CDR3 DNA follows: TGTGCCAGCAGTATCCAAGAGACCCAGTACTTC. Protein: CASSIQETQYF. The J gene is TRBJ2-5, the V gene TRBV7-9; D is unresolved. This CDR3 is built from 11 residues. In germline, CDR1 is SEHNR, CDR2 FQNEAQ (reference sequence). V was pared by 6 bases and J by 1 base, with 3 bases between.

This chain connects TRBV19 to TRBJ2-3; TRBD2 matches at 12 bases. Germline CDR1 LNHDA, CDR2 SQIVND (reference sequence). CDR3 size: 17 residues. The junction had 6 bases not matched to a gene; V was cut back by 5 bases and J by 0 bases. CDR3 DNA: TGTGCCAGTAGTCCACGACTAGCGGGGGCTAGCACAGATACGCAGTATTTT. Translating it yields CASSPRLAGASTDTQYF.

This clone was seen only a few times. This sequence joins TRBV4-1 and TRBJ2-7; 9 nucleotides agree with TRBD1. In germline, CDR1 is MGHRA, CDR2 YSYEKL. The CDR3 is 15 residues long. The V gene end was trimmed by 1 base and the J gene end by 3 bases; junction bases not matched to a gene: 4. This CDR3 reads CASSQARTGDYEQYF. CDR3 DNA sequence: TGCGCCAGCAGCCAAGCACGGACAGGGGACTACGAGCAGTACTTC.

The chain recombines TRBV7-8 with TRBJ1-5, with D perhaps matching TRBD1 (6 bases). CDR1 is SGHVS, CDR2 FQNEAQ, per germline. CDR3 length: 14 residues. The V end was cut by 11 bases, the J end by 0 bases, with 14 bases between. This CDR3 is CAVGGIYSNQPQHF. CDR3 in DNA: TGTGCCGTTGGGGGCATCTATAGCAATCAGCCCCAGCATTTT.

The chain couples TRBV11-3 to TRBJ2-7, with TRBD1 matching 8 bases. CDR3 length: 13 residues. J lost 3 bases, V lost 3 bases, and 1 base had no gene match. Per germline, CDR1 SGHNT and CDR2 YENEEA. CDR3 nucleotide sequence: TGTGCCAGCAGCTTCGGGACAGGCTACGAGCAGTACTTC. This translates into CASSFGTGYEQYF.

The V call is TRBV5-1, the J call TRBJ1-2, with TRBD1 as a possible D gene (5 bases). The CDR3 is 15 residues long. Per germline, CDR1 SGHRS and CDR2 YFSETQ. Trimming shortened V by 4 bases and J by 4 bases, and 17 bases separated the two germline ends. CDR3 in DNA: TGCGCCAGCAGCCGGGGGGTTTCGACAATCTATGGCTACACCTTC. Translated: CASSRGVSTIYGYTF.

The chain carries TRBV11-2 and TRBJ1-1; D gene uncertain. Germline V gene sequence: CDR1 SGHAT, CDR2 FQNNGV. This CDR3 is 13 amino acids long. Trimming removed 3 bases from V and 0 bases from J, with 5 bases in between. The CDR3 sequence: CASSFGLNTEAFF. Written as DNA, the CDR3 is TGTGCCAGCAGCTTCGGTCTGAACACTGAAGCTTTCTTT.

The gene calls are TRBV9 and TRBJ1-4; TRBD1 aligns across 8 bases. The germline V gene has CDR1 SGDLS and CDR2 YYNGEE. Losses at the gene ends were 6 bases for V and 8 bases for J; bases not matched to a gene: 9. This CDR3 has 14 residues. This chain's CDR3 is CASTRTGNEEKLFF. CDR3 bases: TGTGCCAGCACCAGGACAGGGAATGAAGAAAAACTGTTTTTT.

The chain joins TRBV11-2 to TRBJ2-1; TRBD2 is a possible D gene (7 bases). This CDR3 contains 17 residues. Germline assignment: CDR1 SGHAT and CDR2 FQNNGV. Deletions cut 2 bases from V and 4 bases from J, with 18 bases between. CDR3 loop: CASSLRGGGRPYNEQFF. The DNA of the CDR3 is TGTGCCAGCAGCTTACGGGGCGGGGGCCGACCTTACAATGAGCAGTTCTTC.

V gene TRBV19 combines with J gene TRBJ1-2; maybe TRBD1 (6 bases). The CDR3 is made up of 14 amino acids. CDR1 and CDR2 from the germline V gene are LNHDA and SQIVND (reference sequence). Trimming stripped 7 bases from V and 7 bases from J, with 19 bases between. DNA for the CDR3: TGTGCCAGTACCACCCTACAGGGCTCCGGTGGCTACACCTTC. Amino acids: CASTTLQGSGGYTF.

The chain is built from TRBV15 and TRBJ2-3; D gene ambiguous. Germline lookup yields CDR1 LNHNV and CDR2 YYDKDF (reference sequence). V was shortened by 3 bases and J by 2 bases, with 9 bases between the two germline ends. The CDR3 extends over 14 amino acids. In DNA form, the CDR3 reads TGTGCCACCAGCAGGACTCCCGACACAGATACGCAGTATTTT. Encoded protein: CATSRTPDTDTQYF.

This chain connects TRBV29-1 to TRBJ2-5; TRBD1 aligns across 7 bases. The V segment lost 0 bases and the J segment 5 bases; nucleotides outside the gene matches: 6. The CDR3 covers 14 residues. Germline V gene lookup returns CDR1 SQVTM and CDR2 ANQGSEA. CDR3 coding DNA: TGCAGCGTTGAAGATCAAGGGGGCAGTGAGACCCAGTACTTC. It encodes CSVEDQGGSETQYF.

This clone was seen once. The gene calls are TRBV21-1 and TRBJ1-6; the table assigns TRBD1, which was not confirmed against the DNA. TRBV21-1 has pseudogene status. This CDR3 region has 14 residues. In nucleotides, the CDR3 is TGTGCCAGCAGCAAAGACAGGGGGCATTCACCCCTCCACTTT. This codes for CASSKDRGHSPLHF.

The chain employs TRBV19 and TRBJ1-6; 8 bases agree with TRBD1. There are 14 residues in the CDR3. Germline V gene data show CDR1 as LNHDA and CDR2 as SQIVND (reference sequence). J was trimmed by 6 bases and V by 5 bases; bases with no gene match: 3. The CDR3 DNA is TGTGCCAGTAGTTCCAGGGGGCGTAATTCACCCCTCCACTTT. Protein product: CASSSRGRNSPLHF.

The table lists this clone with a few counts. This chain connects TRBV27 to TRBJ2-2; 13 bases are a match to TRBD2. V was pared by 2 bases and J by 7 bases, with 4 bases of the junction left unmatched. Per the germline V gene, CDR1 is MNHEY and CDR2 is SMNVEV (reference sequence). The CDR3 is 16 amino acids. In DNA form, the CDR3 reads TGTGCCAGCAGTTTAGGACTAGCGGGGGATGGCGGGGAGCTGTTTTTT. This translates into CASSLGLAGDGGELFF.

The chain links TRBV7-6 to TRBJ1-1, with TRBD1 identical over 8 bases. Germline CDR1 is SGHVS and CDR2 is FNYEAQ. The CDR3 has 14 residues. With V trimmed by 4 bases and J by 7 bases, 8 bases remained unmatched. CDR3 amino acids: CASSYQGAGYEAFF. Here the CDR3 DNA reads TGTGCCAGCAGCTACCAGGGGGCGGGCTATGAAGCTTTCTTT. The variable domain in full, with the rest retrieved from reference TRBV7-6 and TRBJ1-1, is GAGVSQSPRYKVTKRGQDVALRCDPISGHVSLYWYRQALGQGPEFLTYFNYEAQQDKSGLPNDRFSAERPEGSISTLTIQRTEQRDSAMYRCASSYQGAGYEAFFGQGTRLTVV.

This chain uses TRBV28 with TRBJ1-2, with TRBD1 as a possible D gene (6 bases). Trimming pared 3 bases from V and 3 bases from J, leaving 11 bases between. The germline gives CDR1 MDHEN, CDR2 SYDVKM. The CDR3 is made up of 14 amino acids. The CDR3 region is CASSLAGEYYGYTF. CDR3 DNA sequence: TGTGCCAGCAGTTTGGCAGGGGAGTACTATGGCTACACCTTC.

Here the CDR3 DNA reads TGTGCCAGTAGTCCGGAAAGACAGACAGGATTGAACACTGAAGCTTTCTTT. It encodes CASSPERQTGLNTEAFF. This chain links TRBV19 with TRBJ1-1, with TRBD1 as a possible D gene (6 bases). The germline V and J ends were trimmed by 5 bases and 0 bases, with 19 bases remaining between them. Germline V CDR1 and CDR2: LNHDA, SQIVND (reference sequence). The CDR3 contains 17 residues.

This chain connects TRBV2 to TRBJ2-1; 13 bases align to TRBD2. The CDR3 is 14 residues long. The V gene's germline CDR1 is SNHLY and CDR2 FYNNEI. The V and J ends lost 10 bases and 6 bases, in that order; junction bases with no gene match: 6. The chain's CDR3 is CATRTSGGLNEQFF. The CDR3 coding sequence is TGTGCCACACGGACTAGCGGGGGACTCAATGAGCAGTTCTTC. The entire variable domain, with the rest obtained from reference TRBV2 and TRBJ2-1, is as follows: EPEVTQTPSHQVTQMGQEVILRCVPISNHLYFYWYRQILGQKVEFLVSFYNNEISEKSEIFDDQFSVERPDGSNFTLKIRSTKLEDSAMYFCATRTSGGLNEQFFGPGTRLTVL.

V and J are TRBV2 and TRBJ1-5; possibly TRBD1 for D (6 bases). Between the trimmed V and J ends, which lost 7 bases and 1 base, there was a span of 11 bases. Looked up from germline, CDR1 is SNHLY and CDR2 is FYNNEI. This CDR3 spans 14 amino acids. The CDR3 loop reads CASTLTGSNQPQHF. DNA for the CDR3: TGTGCCAGCACCCTTACAGGGAGCAATCAGCCCCAGCATTTT.

This chain uses TRBV28 with TRBJ2-3; TRBD1 matches at 9 bases. Trimming took 6 bases from V and 10 from J; bases not matched to a gene: 14. Germline V gives CDR1 MDHEN, CDR2 SYDVKM. This CDR3 contains 15 residues. The chain's CDR3 is CASSSWGQGTGAQYF. CDR3 coding DNA: TGTGCCAGCAGCTCGTGGGGACAGGGAACGGGGGCGCAGTATTTT.

CDR3 sequence: CASGDQPQHF. In DNA form, the CDR3 reads TGTGCCAGCGGAGATCAGCCCCAGCATTTT. This chain joins TRBV11-3 and TRBJ1-5; D unclear. CDR1 and CDR2 from the germline V gene are SGHNT and YENEEA. This CDR3 is built from 10 residues. V gave up 8 bases and J gave up 5 bases, with 4 bases separating them.

This sequence joins TRBV27 and TRBJ2-5; the D gene is possibly TRBD1 (6 bases). The germline V gene has CDR1 MNHEY and CDR2 SMNVEV (reference sequence). V dropped 5 bases and J dropped 3 bases, with 13 bases sitting between them. This CDR3 region has 14 residues. Written as DNA, the CDR3 is TGTGCCAGCAGTCCGCGCCGGGACAAAGAGACCCAGTACTTC. It encodes CASSPRRDKETQYF.

The V gene is TRBV7-9, the J gene TRBJ1-4; tentative D call: TRBD1 (6 bases). In germline, CDR1 is SEHNR, CDR2 FQNEAQ (reference sequence). V was pared by 5 bases and J by 7 bases, with 11 bases between. The CDR3 totals 13 residues. This chain's CDR3 is CASSPGVSEKLFF. CDR3 bases: TGTGCCAGCAGCCCAGGGGTTAGTGAAAAACTGTTTTTT. Variable domain in full (rest from reference TRBV7-9 and TRBJ1-4): DTGVSQNPRHKITKRGQNVTFRCDPISEHNRLYWYRQTLGQGPEFLTYFQNEAQLEKSRLLSDRFSAERPKGSFSTLEIQRTEQGDSAMYLCASSPGVSEKLFFGSGTQLSVL.